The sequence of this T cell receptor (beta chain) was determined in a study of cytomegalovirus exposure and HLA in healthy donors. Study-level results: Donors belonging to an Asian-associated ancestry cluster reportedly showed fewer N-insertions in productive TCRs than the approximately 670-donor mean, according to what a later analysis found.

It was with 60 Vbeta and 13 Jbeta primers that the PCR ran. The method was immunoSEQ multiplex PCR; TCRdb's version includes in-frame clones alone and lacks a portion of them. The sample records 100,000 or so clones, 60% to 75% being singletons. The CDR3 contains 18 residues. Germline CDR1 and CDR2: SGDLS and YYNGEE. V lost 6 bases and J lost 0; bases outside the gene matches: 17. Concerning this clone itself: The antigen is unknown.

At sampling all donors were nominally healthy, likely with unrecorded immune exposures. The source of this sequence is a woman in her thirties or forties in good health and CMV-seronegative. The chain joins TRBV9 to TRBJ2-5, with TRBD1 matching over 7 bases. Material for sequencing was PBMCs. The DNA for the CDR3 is TGTGCCAGCACCACAACTGGCAGGGGGATGGGGTACCAAGAGACCCAGTACTTC. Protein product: CASTTTGRGMGYQETQYF.